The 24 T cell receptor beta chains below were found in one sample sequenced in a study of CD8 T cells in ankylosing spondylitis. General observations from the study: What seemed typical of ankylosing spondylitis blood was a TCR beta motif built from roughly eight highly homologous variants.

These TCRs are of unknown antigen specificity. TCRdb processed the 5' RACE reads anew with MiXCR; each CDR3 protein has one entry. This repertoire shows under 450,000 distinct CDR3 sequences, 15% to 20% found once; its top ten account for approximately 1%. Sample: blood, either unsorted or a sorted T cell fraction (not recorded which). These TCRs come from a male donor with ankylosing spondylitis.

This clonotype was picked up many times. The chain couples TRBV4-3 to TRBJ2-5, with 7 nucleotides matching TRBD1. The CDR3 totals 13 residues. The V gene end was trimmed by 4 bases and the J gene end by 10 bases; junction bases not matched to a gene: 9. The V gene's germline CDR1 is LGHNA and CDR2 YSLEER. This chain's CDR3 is CASSPELAGGQYF. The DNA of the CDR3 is TGCGCCAGCAGCCCCGAATTAGCAGGGGGCCAGTACTTC.

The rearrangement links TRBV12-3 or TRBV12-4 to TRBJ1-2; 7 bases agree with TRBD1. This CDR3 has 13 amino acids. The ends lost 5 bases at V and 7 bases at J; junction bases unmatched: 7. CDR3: CASSRDRPLGYTF. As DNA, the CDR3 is TGTGCCAGCAGTCGGGACAGACCCCTTGGCTACACCTTC.

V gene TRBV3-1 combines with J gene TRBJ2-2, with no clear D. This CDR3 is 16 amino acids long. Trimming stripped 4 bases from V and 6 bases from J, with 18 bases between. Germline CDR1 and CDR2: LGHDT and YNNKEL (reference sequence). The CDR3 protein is CASSPLTRPESGELFF. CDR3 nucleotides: TGTGCCAGCAGCCCCTTGACCCGACCCGAGTCCGGGGAGCTGTTTTTT.

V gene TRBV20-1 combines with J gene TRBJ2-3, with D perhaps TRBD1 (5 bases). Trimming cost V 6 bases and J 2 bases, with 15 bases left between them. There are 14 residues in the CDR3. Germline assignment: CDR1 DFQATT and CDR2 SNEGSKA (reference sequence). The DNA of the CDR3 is TGCAGTGCGCCAGGGAATACAGTCACAGATACGCAGTATTTT. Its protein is CSAPGNTVTDTQYF.

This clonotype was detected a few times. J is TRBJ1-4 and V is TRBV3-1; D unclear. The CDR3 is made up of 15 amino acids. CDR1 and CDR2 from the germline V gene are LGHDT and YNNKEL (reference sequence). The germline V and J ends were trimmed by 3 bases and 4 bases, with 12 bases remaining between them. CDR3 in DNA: TGTGCCAGCAGCCAGGGTCAATTGGGTAATGAAAAACTGTTTTTT. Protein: CASSQGQLGNEKLFF.

CDR3 DNA sequence: TGTGCCAGCAGCCCACGGGACAATAGCGTCATAGGTCCTACCTACGAGCAGTACTTC. It yields the protein CASSPRDNSVIGPTYEQYF. V and J are TRBV11-1 and TRBJ2-7; TRBD1 might be the D (6 bases). V was trimmed by 5 bases and J by 2 bases, leaving 28 bases between them. Germline V gene lookup returns CDR1 SGHAT and CDR2 FQDESV (reference sequence). The CDR3 runs to 19 residues.

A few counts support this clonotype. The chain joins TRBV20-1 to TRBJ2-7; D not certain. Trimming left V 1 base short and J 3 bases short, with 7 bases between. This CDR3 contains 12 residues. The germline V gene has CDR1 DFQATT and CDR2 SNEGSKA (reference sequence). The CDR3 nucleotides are TGCAGTGCTAGAGGCCCAAACTACGAGCAGTACTTC. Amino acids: CSARGPNYEQYF.

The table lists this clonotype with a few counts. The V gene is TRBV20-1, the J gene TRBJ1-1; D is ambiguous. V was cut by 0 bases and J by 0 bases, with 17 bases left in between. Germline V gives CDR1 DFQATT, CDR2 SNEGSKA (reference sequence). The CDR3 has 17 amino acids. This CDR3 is CSARDSVLPGVNTEAFF. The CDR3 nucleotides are TGCAGTGCTAGAGATTCAGTGTTGCCAGGTGTGAACACTGAAGCTTTCTTT.

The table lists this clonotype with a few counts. CDR3 DNA: TGTGCCAGCAGTTTATTTAGTGGGGGAGGGCCCTCTGGCAATGAGCAGTTCTTC. Translation: CASSLFSGGGPSGNEQFF. The rearrangement links TRBV12-3 or TRBV12-4 to TRBJ2-1; 7 positions match TRBD2. The CDR3 length is 18 residues. V was pared by 2 bases and J by 6 bases, with 16 bases of the junction left unmatched.

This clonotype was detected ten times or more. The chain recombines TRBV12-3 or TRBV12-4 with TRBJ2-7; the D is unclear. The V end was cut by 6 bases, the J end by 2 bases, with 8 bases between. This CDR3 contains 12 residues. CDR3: CASSLTPYEQYF. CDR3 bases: TGTGCCAGCAGCTTAACCCCCTACGAGCAGTACTTC.

The CDR3 region has the DNA TGTGCCAGCAGCTTAGGTTCTTCTGGGACTAATTCACCCCTCCACTTT. Translating gives CASSLGSSGTNSPLHF. The rearrangement uses TRBV7-8 and TRBJ1-6, with D perhaps matching TRBD1 (5 bases). Trimming cost V 1 base and J 6 bases, with 13 bases left between them. The CDR3 contains 16 residues. CDR1 and CDR2 (germline): SGHVS, FQNEAQ.

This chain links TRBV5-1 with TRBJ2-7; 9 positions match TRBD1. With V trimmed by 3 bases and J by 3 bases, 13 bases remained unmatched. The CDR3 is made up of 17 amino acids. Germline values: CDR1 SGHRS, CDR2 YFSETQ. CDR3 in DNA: TGCGCCAGCAGCTCACGATTGGGACAGGGAACTCGCTACGAGCAGTACTTC. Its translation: CASSSRLGQGTRYEQYF. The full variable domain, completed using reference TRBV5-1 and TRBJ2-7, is KAGVTQTPRYLIKTRGQQVTLSCSPISGHRSVSWYQQTPGQGLQFLFEYFSETQRNKGNFPGRFSGRQFSNSRSEMNVSTLELGDSALYLCASSSRLGQGTRYEQYFGPGTRLTVT.

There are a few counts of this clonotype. The CDR3 protein is CASSGSFDRTGTEAFF. In nucleotides, the CDR3 is TGCGCCAGCAGCGGGTCCTTTGACAGAACTGGCACTGAAGCTTTCTTT. The chain employs TRBV5-1 and TRBJ1-1, with D perhaps TRBD1 (5 bases). Germline loops: CDR1 SGHRS, CDR2 YFSETQ. There are 16 residues in the CDR3. V was clipped by 4 bases and J by 4 bases, with 20 bases between them.

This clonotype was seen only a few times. CDR3 nucleotides: TGTGCCAGCGGGTCCCGTACGGGACTCACAGATACGCAGTATTTT. Amino acids: CASGSRTGLTDTQYF. The V and J genes are TRBV28 and TRBJ2-3; D is perhaps TRBD2 (6 bases). CDR3 length: 15 amino acids. V was trimmed by 8 bases and J by 2 bases, leaving 17 bases between them. The germline V gene encodes CDR1 MDHEN and CDR2 SYDVKM.

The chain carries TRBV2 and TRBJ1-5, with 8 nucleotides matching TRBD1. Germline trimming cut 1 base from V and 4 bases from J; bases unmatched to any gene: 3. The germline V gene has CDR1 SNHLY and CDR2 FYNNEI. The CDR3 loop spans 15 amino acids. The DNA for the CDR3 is TGTGCCAGCAGTGAAGTGCGACAGGGGAATCAGCCCCAGCATTTT. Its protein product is CASSEVRQGNQPQHF.

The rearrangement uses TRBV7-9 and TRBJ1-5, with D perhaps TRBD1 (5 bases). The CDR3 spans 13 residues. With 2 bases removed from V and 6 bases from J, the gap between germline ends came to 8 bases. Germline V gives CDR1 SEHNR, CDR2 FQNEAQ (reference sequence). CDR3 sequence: CASSLNGGQPQHF. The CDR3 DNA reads TGTGCCAGCAGCTTAAACGGGGGTCAGCCCCAGCATTTT.

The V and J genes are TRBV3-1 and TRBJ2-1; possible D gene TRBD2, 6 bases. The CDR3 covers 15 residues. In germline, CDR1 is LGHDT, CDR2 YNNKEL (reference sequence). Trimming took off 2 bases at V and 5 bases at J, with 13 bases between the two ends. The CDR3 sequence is CASSQTGAANNEQFF. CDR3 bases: TGTGCCAGCAGCCAAACGGGAGCCGCGAACAATGAGCAGTTCTTC.

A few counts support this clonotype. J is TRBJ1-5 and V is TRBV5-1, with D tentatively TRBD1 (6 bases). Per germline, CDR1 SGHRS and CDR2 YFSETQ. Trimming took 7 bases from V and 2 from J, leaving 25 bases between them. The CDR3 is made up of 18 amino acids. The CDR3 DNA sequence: TGCGCCAGCGACCCTTCGCCACCTCGTAGGGGGTGCAATCAGCCCCAGCATTTT. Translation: CASDPSPPRRGCNQPQHF.

CDR3 in amino acids: CASSGQGDTQYF. The CDR3 DNA reads as TGCGCCAGCAGCGGACAGGGAGATACGCAGTATTTT. The chain has TRBV5-1 and TRBJ2-3, with TRBD1 matching 8 bases. V trimming: 4 bases; J trimming: 5 bases; junction bases outside the gene matches: 0. The length of the CDR3 is 12 residues. CDR1 is SGHRS, CDR2 YFSETQ, per germline.

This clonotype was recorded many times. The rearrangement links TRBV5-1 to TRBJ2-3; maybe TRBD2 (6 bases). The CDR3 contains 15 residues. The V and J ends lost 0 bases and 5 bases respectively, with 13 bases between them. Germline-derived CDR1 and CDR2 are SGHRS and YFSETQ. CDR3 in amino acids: CASSLADAGKDTQYF. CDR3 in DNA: TGCGCCAGCAGCTTGGCCGACGCGGGGAAAGATACGCAGTATTTT. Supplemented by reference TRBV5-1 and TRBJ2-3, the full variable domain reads KAGVTQTPRYLIKTRGQQVTLSCSPISGHRSVSWYQQTPGQGLQFLFEYFSETQRNKGNFPGRFSGRQFSNSRSEMNVSTLELGDSALYLCASSLADAGKDTQYFGPGTRLTVL.

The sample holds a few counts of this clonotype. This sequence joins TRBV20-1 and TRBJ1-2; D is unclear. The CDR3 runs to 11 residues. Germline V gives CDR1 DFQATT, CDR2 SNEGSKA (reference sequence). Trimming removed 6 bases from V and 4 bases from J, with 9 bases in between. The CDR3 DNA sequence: TGCAGTGCCAGGCATGGCTATGGCTACACCTTC. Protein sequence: CSARHGYGYTF.

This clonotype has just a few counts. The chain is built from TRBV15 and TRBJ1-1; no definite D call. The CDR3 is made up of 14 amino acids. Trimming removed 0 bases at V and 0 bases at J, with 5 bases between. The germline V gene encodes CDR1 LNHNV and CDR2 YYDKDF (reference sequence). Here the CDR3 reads CATSRERVNTEAFF. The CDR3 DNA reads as TGTGCCACCAGCAGAGAACGGGTGAACACTGAAGCTTTCTTT.

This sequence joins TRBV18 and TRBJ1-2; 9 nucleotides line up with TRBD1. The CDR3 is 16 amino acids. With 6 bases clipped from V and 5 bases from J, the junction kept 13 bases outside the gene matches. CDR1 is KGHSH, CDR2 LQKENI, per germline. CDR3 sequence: CASSLLTQQGAYGYTF. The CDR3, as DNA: TGTGCCAGCTCGCTCCTTACTCAACAGGGGGCTTATGGCTACACCTTC.

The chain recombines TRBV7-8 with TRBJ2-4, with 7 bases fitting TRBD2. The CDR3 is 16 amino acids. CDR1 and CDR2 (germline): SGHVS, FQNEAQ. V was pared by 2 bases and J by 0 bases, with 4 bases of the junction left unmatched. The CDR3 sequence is CASSLLWEGAKNIQYF. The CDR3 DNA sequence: TGTGCCAGCAGCTTATTGTGGGAGGGAGCCAAAAACATTCAGTACTTC.